Listed here are 14 T cell receptor beta chains from one sample, sequenced in a study of blood T cell repertoires in COVID-19. The assay was immunoSEQ multiplex PCR, and TCRdb's table has in-frame clones only and misses some. The sample includes around 200,000 clones, about 83% of them seen just once. Sequencing input: peripheral blood. Source of these receptors: a young woman who had recovered from COVID-19.

This rearrangement joins TRBV4-3 to TRBJ2-2; 7 bases agree with TRBD2. After removal of 1 base from V and 7 bases from J, the junction contained 9 bases not matched to a gene. Looked up from germline, CDR1 is LGHNA and CDR2 is YSLEER. The CDR3 has 16 residues. CDR3 sequence: CASSQVASGVFGELFF. The CDR3 region has the DNA TGCGCCAGCAGCCAAGTTGCTAGCGGCGTATTCGGGGAGCTGTTTTTT.

This sequence joins TRBV19 and TRBJ2-7, with 9 bases fitting TRBD1. The J segment lost 6 bases and the V segment lost 9 bases, leaving 9 bases of the junction unmatched. CDR1 is LNHDA, CDR2 SQIVND, per germline (reference sequence). The length of the CDR3 is 13 residues. The chain's CDR3 is CASSGTGIREQYF. The CDR3 DNA follows: TGTGCCAGCTCCGGGACAGGGATTCGCGAGCAGTACTTC.

The chain has TRBV20-1 and TRBJ2-5; D possibly corresponds to TRBD1 (5 bases). V was cut by 3 bases and J by 1 base, with 6 bases left in between. CDR3 length: 12 residues. Germline V CDR1 and CDR2: DFQATT, SNEGSKA (reference sequence). CDR3 DNA: TGCAGTGCTAGTAGGGGCCAAGAGACCCAGTACTTC. This sequence encodes CSASRGQETQYF.

The chain recombines TRBV11-2 with TRBJ2-3; D is undetermined. Germline CDR1 SGHAT, CDR2 FQNNGV. The CDR3 consists of 13 residues. Trimming removed 3 bases at V and 6 bases at J, with 10 bases between. CDR3 nucleotides: TGTGCCAGCAGCTTCGAGTTTAGCGATACGCAGTATTTT. It codes for CASSFEFSDTQYF.

This CDR3 reads CATSFRGVSGNTIYF. DNA for the CDR3: TGTGCCACCAGCTTCCGGGGGGTCTCTGGAAACACCATATATTTT. The V gene is TRBV15, the J gene TRBJ1-3, with a weak D call TRBD1 (5 bases). CDR1 and CDR2 (germline): LNHNV, YYDKDF (reference sequence). CDR3 length: 15 amino acids. Trimming cost V 5 bases and J 0 bases, with 11 bases left between them. Full variable domain (outside the CDR3, taken from reference TRBV15 and TRBJ1-3): DAMVIQNPRYQVTQFGKPVTLSCSQTLNHNVMYWYQQKSSQAPKLLFHYYDKDFNNEADTPDNFQSRRPNTSFCFLDIRSPGLGDTAMYLCATSFRGVSGNTIYFGEGSWLTVV.

The chain combines TRBV13 with TRBJ2-3; 7 bases are a match to TRBD1. Germline V CDR1 and CDR2: PRHDT, FYEKMQ (reference sequence). The CDR3 consists of 13 residues. J was trimmed by 3 bases and V by 5 bases; bases with no gene match: 2. The CDR3 bases are TGTGCCAGCAGCCACAGGGGAACAGATACGCAGTATTTT. Residues: CASSHRGTDTQYF.

The CDR3 DNA follows: TGCGCCAGCAGCTTACAGGGGGCAGATACGCAGTATTTT. Amino acids: CASSLQGADTQYF. This chain joins TRBV5-1 and TRBJ2-3; 8 bases match TRBD1. Germline V gene data show CDR1 as SGHRS and CDR2 as YFSETQ. This CDR3 is 13 amino acids long. V shed 2 bases and J 4 bases; nucleotides not matched to a gene: 0.

The V and J genes are TRBV7-9 and TRBJ1-2, with 8 positions matching TRBD1. J was trimmed by 8 bases and V by 4 bases; bases with no gene match: 9. This CDR3 has 14 residues. The germline gives CDR1 SEHNR, CDR2 FQNEAQ (reference sequence). The CDR3 here is CASSYGQGPNGYTF. In DNA form, the CDR3 reads TGTGCCAGCAGCTACGGACAGGGACCCAACGGCTACACCTTC.

The chain uses TRBV6-4 and TRBJ1-6; 7 bases line up with TRBD1. Germline V gives CDR1 MRHNA, CDR2 SNTAGT. This CDR3 region has 16 residues. V was pared by 3 bases and J by 7 bases, with 9 bases of the junction left unmatched. The CDR3 spells CASSDGRQGVNSPLHF. CDR3 sequence (DNA): TGTGCCAGCAGTGATGGTAGGCAGGGGGTAAATTCACCCCTCCACTTT.

The chain joins TRBV6-5 to TRBJ1-1; D is undetermined. The CDR3 totals 14 residues. V was shortened by 7 bases and J by 1 base, with 13 bases between the two germline ends. Germline CDR1 is MNHEY and CDR2 is SVGAGI. The CDR3 is CASTKPGPNTEAFF. In nucleotides, the CDR3 is TGTGCCAGCACCAAACCGGGTCCGAACACTGAAGCTTTCTTT.

The chain uses TRBV19 and TRBJ1-5; TRBD1 is a possible D gene (6 bases). CDR1 is LNHDA, CDR2 SQIVND, per germline (reference sequence). V lost 5 bases and J 0 bases, leaving 17 bases between the germline ends. The length of the CDR3 is 17 residues. CDR3 DNA: TGTGCCAGTAGTTCACCGTACAGGGACTATAGCAATCAGCCCCAGCATTTT. Its translation: CASSSPYRDYSNQPQHF.

The rearrangement uses TRBV7-6 and TRBJ2-5; 9 nucleotides match TRBD2. The CDR3 contains 15 residues. In germline, CDR1 is SGHVS, CDR2 FNYEAQ. V trimming: 4 bases; J trimming: 5 bases; junction bases outside the gene matches: 8. The CDR3 DNA sequence: TGTGCCAGCAGCTCATTAGCGGGAGTCCAGGAGACCCAGTACTTC. Encoded protein: CASSSLAGVQETQYF. Full variable domain (remainder filled in from reference TRBV7-6 and TRBJ2-5): GAGVSQSPRYKVTKRGQDVALRCDPISGHVSLYWYRQALGQGPEFLTYFNYEAQQDKSGLPNDRFSAERPEGSISTLTIQRTEQRDSAMYRCASSSLAGVQETQYFGPGTRLLVL.

The chain links TRBV6-1 to TRBJ1-1; tentatively, D is TRBD1 (5 bases). The CDR3 runs 14 residues. Trimming removed 3 bases from V and 0 bases from J, with 8 bases in between. Germline CDR1 and CDR2: MNHNS and SASEGT. CDR3 DNA: TGTGCCAGCAGTGACCCGACAGTGAACACTGAAGCTTTCTTT. It translates to CASSDPTVNTEAFF.

The chain links TRBV18 to TRBJ1-4, with 9 bases lining up with TRBD1. The CDR3 consists of 14 residues. The germline CDR1 and CDR2 sequences are KGHSH and LQKENI. Germline trimming cut 6 bases from V and 5 bases from J; bases unmatched to any gene: 4. CDR3 in DNA: TGTGCCAGCTCTCGGGACAGGGTGAATGAAAAACTGTTTTTT. This sequence encodes CASSRDRVNEKLFF.